The 16 T cell receptor beta chains below were found in one sample sequenced in a study of OX40 agonist ivuxolimab in advanced cancers. The assay was immunoSEQ multiplex PCR, and TCRdb's table has in-frame clones only and misses some. The sample lists 62,000 or so clones; just under 85% were seen once. The sequenced sample was CD4+ or CD8+ T cells sorted from blood, obtained in a trial of the OX40 agonist ivuxolimab. These receptor sequences come from an adult with an advanced solid tumor such as melanoma, head and neck, liver or kidney cancer.

The rearrangement joins TRBV4-2 to TRBJ1-3; unclear D gene. The V and J ends lost 4 bases and 0 bases respectively, with 16 bases between them. Germline loops: CDR1 LGHNA, CDR2 YNFKEQ. The CDR3 is 17 amino acids. CDR3 residues: CASSLLVGINSGNTIYF. The CDR3 DNA sequence: TGTGCCAGCAGCCTTCTGGTCGGCATCAACTCTGGAAACACCATATATTTT.

This clone was counted between two and nine times. The chain links TRBV18 to TRBJ1-2, with D hard to call. This CDR3 contains 13 residues. Between the trimmed V and J ends, which lost 1 base and 5 bases, there was a span of 8 bases. Germline V gives CDR1 KGHSH, CDR2 LQKENI. CDR3 DNA: TGTGCCAGCTCACCACAGGACGCGTATGGCTACACCTTC. Its protein product is CASSPQDAYGYTF. Complete variable domain (other parts from reference TRBV18 and TRBJ1-2): NAGVMQNPRHLVRRRGQEARLRCSPMKGHSHVYWYRQLPEEGLKFMVYLQKENIIDESGMPKERFSAEFPKEGPSILRIQQVVRGDSAAYFCASSPQDAYGYTFGSGTRLTVV.

Written as DNA, the CDR3 is TGCAGTGCCCCGAGCGGGGATACGCAGTATTTT. Its translation is CSAPSGDTQYF. The chain couples TRBV20-1 to TRBJ2-3, with D perhaps matching TRBD2 (6 bases). Trimming took 6 bases from V and 6 from J, leaving 10 bases between them. Germline V gene data show CDR1 as DFQATT and CDR2 as SNEGSKA (reference sequence). The CDR3 is 11 amino acids.

This sequence joins TRBV28 and TRBJ1-6; D unresolved. The germline V gene has CDR1 MDHEN and CDR2 SYDVKM. V lost 6 bases to trimming and J lost 15 bases, with 15 bases between them. This CDR3 is built from 12 residues. CDR3 nucleotides: TGTGCCAGCAGCGTTGACACCGTCGTCCTCCACTTT. Its translation is CASSVDTVVLHF.

The chain recombines TRBV5-6 with TRBJ1-1, with 7 bases fitting TRBD1. Per the germline V gene, CDR1 is SGHDT and CDR2 is YYEEEE. CDR3 length equals 13 residues. V trimming: 7 bases; J trimming: 4 bases; junction bases outside the gene matches: 7. Here the CDR3 DNA reads TGTGCCAGCGGGACAGCCATCCCCACTGAAGCTTTCTTT. Encoded protein: CASGTAIPTEAFF.

V and J are TRBV29-1 and TRBJ2-1; 7 bases line up with TRBD2. The CDR3 length is 12 residues. Germline V gene lookup returns CDR1 SQVTM and CDR2 ANQGSEA. The V and J ends lost 7 bases and 6 bases, in that order; junction bases with no gene match: 6. In DNA, the CDR3 is TGCAGCGCGGGGGGAAGGGTCAATGAGCAGTTCTTC. This encodes CSAGGRVNEQFF.

V gene TRBV10-3 combines with J gene TRBJ2-7; 8 bases agree with TRBD1. With V trimmed by 7 bases and J by 6 bases, 11 bases remained unmatched. Germline V CDR1 and CDR2: ENHRY, SYGVKD. The CDR3 has 14 amino acids. CDR3 in DNA: TGTGCCATCAACCACAGGGGGGACGACTCCGAGCAGTACTTC. Translating it yields CAINHRGDDSEQYF.

The chain couples TRBV7-8 to TRBJ2-2; 7 bases match TRBD2. V shed 6 bases and J 0 bases; nucleotides not matched to a gene: 7. CDR3 length: 16 residues. The germline V gene encodes CDR1 SGHVS and CDR2 FQNEAQ. CDR3 sequence reads: CASSLILATNTGELFF. CDR3 in DNA: TGTGCCAGCAGTCTCATACTAGCGACGAACACCGGGGAGCTGTTTTTT.

The chain carries TRBV5-4 and TRBJ2-6; unclear D gene. Trimming left V 6 bases short and J 0 bases short, with 10 bases between. CDR3 size: 15 residues. Per germline, CDR1 SGHNT and CDR2 YYREEE (reference sequence). The CDR3 DNA reads as TGTGCCAGCACCGACCGCTTCTCTGGGGCCAACGTCCTGACTTTC. Protein: CASTDRFSGANVLTF.

This sequence joins TRBV5-4 and TRBJ1-1; D is unclear. Germline V gene lookup returns CDR1 SGHNT and CDR2 YYREEE (reference sequence). The ends were cut back, 0 bases at V and 0 bases at J, with 6 bases in the middle. The CDR3 spans 14 residues. Written as DNA, the CDR3 is TGTGCCAGCAGCTTGGGTAACATGAACACTGAAGCTTTCTTT. Translating gives CASSLGNMNTEAFF.

The rearrangement joins TRBV19 to TRBJ2-7, with 8 positions matching TRBD2. V lost 1 base, J lost 6 bases, and 11 bases stayed unmatched. The CDR3 contains 16 residues. CDR1 and CDR2 from the germline V gene are LNHDA and SQIVND (reference sequence). For the CDR3, the DNA is TGTGCCAGTAGTATAGGAAAGCCGGGAGGGCCGGCCGAGCAGTACTTC. Residues: CASSIGKPGGPAEQYF.

This clone was counted once. The DNA of the CDR3 is TGTGCCAGCAGGCCCGGGACAGGGGGCGCGGGTGGCTACACCTTC. The encoded protein is CASRPGTGGAGGYTF. The chain joins TRBV2 to TRBJ1-2; 12 nucleotides agree with TRBD1. V shed 6 bases, J shed 7 bases, and the junction held 9 bases outside the gene matches. Germline CDR1 reads SNHLY; CDR2 reads FYNNEI. This CDR3 has 15 residues. Based on the CDR3 plus reference TRBV2 and TRBJ1-2, the full variable domain is EPEVTQTPSHQVTQMGQEVILRCVPISNHLYFYWYRQILGQKVEFLVSFYNNEISEKSEIFDDQFSVERPDGSNFTLKIRSTKLEDSAMYFCASRPGTGGAGGYTFGSGTRLTVV.

The gene calls are TRBV7-2 and TRBJ2-3, with 12 positions matching TRBD2. The CDR3 covers 16 residues. The J segment lost 6 bases and the V segment lost 5 bases, leaving 9 bases of the junction unmatched. Per the germline V gene, CDR1 is SGHTA and CDR2 is FQGNSA. CDR3 protein: CASSQLAGGPQDTQYF. CDR3 coding DNA: TGTGCCAGCAGCCAACTAGCGGGGGGCCCCCAGGATACGCAGTATTTT.

This chain links TRBV19 with TRBJ1-1; a possible D gene is TRBD1 (6 bases). This CDR3 contains 12 residues. Germline values: CDR1 LNHDA, CDR2 SQIVND (reference sequence). Trimming cost V 8 bases and J 3 bases, with 10 bases left between them. The CDR3 region has the DNA TGTGCCAGTCAGGGGAGGCACACTGAAGCTTTCTTT. It is translated as CASQGRHTEAFF.

V gene TRBV15 combines with J gene TRBJ2-5; D may be TRBD2 (6 bases). The CDR3 consists of 14 residues. Trimming removed 3 bases at V and 5 bases at J, with 13 bases between. From germline, CDR1 is LNHNV and CDR2 YYDKDF (reference sequence). The CDR3 loop reads CATSSGGWVETQYF. The CDR3 DNA follows: TGTGCCACCAGCAGTGGAGGGTGGGTGGAGACCCAGTACTTC.

V gene TRBV4-3 combines with J gene TRBJ1-2; D is unresolved. The CDR3 has 11 amino acids. The V gene's germline CDR1 is LGHNA and CDR2 YSLEER. Trimming left V 1 base short and J 8 bases short, with 5 bases between. The CDR3 region is CASSQGGGYTF. The CDR3 DNA follows: TGCGCCAGCAGCCAAGGAGGCGGCTACACCTTC.